This passage covers 10 T cell receptor beta chains from one sample sequenced in a study of CD8 T cells in ankylosing spondylitis. From the 5' RACE reads, TCRdb called clonotypes with MiXCR, one entry per CDR3 protein. The sample lists 250,000 or so distinct CDR3 sequences; 20% to 30% were seen once. Sequencing was done on a sample of blood, either unsorted or a sorted T cell fraction (not recorded which). All receptors come from a male donor with ankylosing spondylitis or in good health (not recorded which).

The chain links TRBV20-1 to TRBJ2-5, with D possibly matching TRBD2 (5 bases). V was cut by 0 bases and J by 5 bases, with 13 bases left in between. This CDR3 spans 14 amino acids. Germline V CDR1 and CDR2: DFQATT, SNEGSKA (reference sequence). CDR3 protein: CSARDRASRETQYF. In nucleotides, the CDR3 is TGCAGTGCTAGAGATCGGGCTAGCCGGGAGACCCAGTACTTC.

This clonotype has a handful of counts. The V call is TRBV15, the J call TRBJ2-5; D gene uncertain. V was shortened by 0 bases and J by 4 bases, with 0 bases between the two germline ends. CDR1 is LNHNV, CDR2 YYDKDF, per germline (reference sequence). This CDR3 contains 11 residues. The CDR3 nucleotides read TGTGCCACCAGCAGAGAAGAGACCCAGTACTTC. Translation gives CATSREETQYF.

CDR3 sequence: CASSQGQTVTYNEQFF. CDR3 nucleotide sequence: TGTGCCAGCAGCCAAGGACAAACAGTAACCTACAATGAGCAGTTCTTC. J is TRBJ2-1 and V is TRBV3-1; D unresolved. Germline values: CDR1 LGHDT, CDR2 YNNKEL (reference sequence). This CDR3 is built from 16 residues. V gave up 1 base and J gave up 2 bases, with 12 bases separating them.

Only a few counts were recorded for this clonotype. V usage is TRBV29-1 and J usage is TRBJ2-1, with TRBD2 matching over 13 bases. The CDR3 consists of 15 residues. V was pared by 4 bases and J by 6 bases, with 6 bases of the junction left unmatched. Germline lookup yields CDR1 SQVTM and CDR2 ANQGSEA. CDR3 DNA: TGCAGCGTTGGTTATAGACTAGCGGGGGGCAATGAGCAGTTCTTC. Its protein product is CSVGYRLAGGNEQFF.

The chain is built from TRBV4-2 and TRBJ1-5; D is unresolved. CDR3 size: 13 residues. Germline V gives CDR1 LGHNA, CDR2 YNFKEQ. The V gene lost 4 bases and the J gene lost 5 bases, with 9 bases spanning the gap. CDR3 residues: CASSRSEDQPQHF. Written as DNA, the CDR3 is TGTGCCAGCAGCCGTAGTGAGGATCAGCCCCAGCATTTT.

This clonotype was counted a few times. This chain links TRBV6-1 with TRBJ1-5; no reliable D call. The CDR3 contains 18 residues. Germline CDR1 MNHNS, CDR2 SASEGT. V was trimmed by 8 bases and J by 0 bases, leaving 23 bases between them. The CDR3 sequence: CASLARRAGPNSNQPQHF. The CDR3 coding sequence is TGTGCCAGCCTCGCTAGGAGGGCAGGCCCCAATAGCAATCAGCCCCAGCATTTT.

V usage is TRBV4-1 and J usage is TRBJ1-6; 8 positions match TRBD1. Germline lookup yields CDR1 MGHRA and CDR2 YSYEKL. The CDR3 has 15 residues. V shed 2 bases, J shed 10 bases, and the junction held 7 bases outside the gene matches. CDR3 nucleotide sequence: TGCGCCAGCAGCCAACTGACAGGGGTAGTCTCACCCCTCCACTTT. Amino acid sequence: CASSQLTGVVSPLHF.

In DNA, the CDR3 is TGTGCCAGCAGTTACTCGTTTGGGAACTACGAGCAGTACTTC. Amino acids: CASSYSFGNYEQYF. The V gene is TRBV6-5, the J gene TRBJ2-7; D uncertain. The V end lost 0 bases, the J end lost 3 bases, and 9 bases lay between the germline ends. The CDR3 length is 14 residues. Germline values: CDR1 MNHEY, CDR2 SVGAGI.

This clonotype was counted many times. V and J are TRBV29-1 and TRBJ2-2; D remains unclear. V gave up 4 bases and J gave up 9 bases, with 9 bases separating them. The CDR3 loop spans 11 amino acids. CDR1 is SQVTM, CDR2 ANQGSEA, per germline. CDR3 in DNA: TGCAGCGTTGTACGAGACAGGGAGCTGTTTTTT. Protein sequence: CSVVRDRELFF.

The chain recombines TRBV5-5 with TRBJ1-1; weak D call: TRBD1 (6 bases). The CDR3 totals 16 residues. V was trimmed by 0 bases and J by 5 bases, leaving 17 bases between them. CDR1 and CDR2 from the germline V gene are SGHKS and YYEKEE (reference sequence). The CDR3 sequence: CASSLVVWGRYTEAFF. DNA for the CDR3: TGTGCCAGCAGCTTGGTAGTGTGGGGGCGTTATACTGAAGCTTTCTTT.